This record covers a single TCR beta chain. Produced via immunoSEQ multiplex PCR; TCRdb's table is partial and in-frame only. The table lists 120,000 or so clones, roughly 92% of them singletons, with 2.5% in the top ten. This CDR3 has 18 amino acids. From germline, CDR1 is SGHRS and CDR2 YFSETQ. Deletions cut 4 bases from V and 0 bases from J, with 22 bases between. The data are from a study of T cell responses to AZD1222 COVID-19 vaccine. The sample was peripheral blood, taken 28 days after the second AZD1222 dose. V is TRBV5-1 and J is TRBJ1-1; D unresolved. This clonotype was sampled from an adult who received the AZD1222 COVID-19 vaccine. The CDR3 spells CASSRPATRRTLNTEAFF. CDR3 DNA: TGCGCCAGCAGCAGACCGGCCACGCGACGGACTTTGAACACTGAAGCTTTCTTT. The variable domain in full, with the rest retrieved from reference TRBV5-1 and TRBJ1-1, is KAGVTQTPRYLIKTRGQQVTLSCSPISGHRSVSWYQQTPGQGLQFLFEYFSETQRNKGNFPGRFSGRQFSNSRSEMNVSTLELGDSALYLCASSRPATRRTLNTEAFFGQGTRLTVV.